Listed below are T cell receptor beta chains from one sample, sequenced in a study of T cell responses to AZD1222 COVID-19 vaccine. Method: immunoSEQ multiplex PCR; TCRdb's copy keeps in-frame clones and lacks some. The sample includes approximately 120,000 clones, 80% to 95% of them seen just once. The specimen was peripheral blood, collected on day 0 of AZD1222 vaccination. These receptor sequences come from an adult in good health. Each CDR3 is given without its conserved first and last residue.

j_call: TRBJ2-2
v_call: TRBV3-1/TRBV3-2
cdr3_aa: ASDSLGELF

j_call: TRBJ1-4
v_call: TRBV2
cdr3_aa: ASVERVGKLF

j_call: TRBJ2-1
v_call: TRBV5-1
cdr3_aa: ASSLAGGDNEQF

j_call: TRBJ2-1
v_call: TRBV10-3
cdr3_aa: ATKTRLAGGLEQF

j_call: TRBJ1-2
v_call: TRBV7-9
cdr3_aa: ASSSDNNYGYT

j_call: TRBJ2-7
v_call: TRBV29-1
cdr3_aa: SVEKGEGYEQY

j_call: TRBJ2-4
v_call: TRBV6-5
cdr3_aa: ASSSQGQGWNIQY

j_call: TRBJ1-1
v_call: TRBV28
cdr3_aa: ASSFHQVNTEAF

j_call: TRBJ1-3
v_call: TRBV18
cdr3_aa: ASSPPRGPTRRSNSGNTIY

j_call: TRBJ1-1
v_call: TRBV4-3
cdr3_aa: ASSPGTDLNTEAF

j_call: TRBJ1-4
v_call: TRBV30
cdr3_aa: AWSVSLTKLF

j_call: TRBJ1-2
v_call: TRBV5-1
cdr3_aa: ASTTRQGASGYT

j_call: TRBJ1-4
v_call: TRBV5-6
cdr3_aa: ASSITHSNEKLF

j_call: TRBJ1-6
v_call: TRBV12-2
cdr3_aa: ASRLGGVFDSPLH

j_call: TRBJ1-1
v_call: TRBV5-4
cdr3_aa: ASSLKGTGGTSTEAF

j_call: TRBJ2-7
v_call: TRBV5-1
cdr3_aa: ASSLGDRGYEQY

j_call: TRBJ1-1
v_call: TRBV3-1/TRBV3-2
cdr3_aa: ASSPSDRGDTEAF

j_call: TRBJ2-4
v_call: TRBV11-3
cdr3_aa: ASSSTVAKNIQY

j_call: TRBJ2-1
v_call: TRBV10-3
cdr3_aa: AISPGAGYNEQF

j_call: TRBJ1-3
v_call: TRBV12-3/TRBV12-4
cdr3_aa: ASSFLSTIY

j_call: TRBJ1-1
v_call: TRBV10-3
cdr3_aa: AISDLLRGTEAF

j_call: TRBJ2-3
v_call: TRBV9
cdr3_aa: ASSQQADTQY

j_call: TRBJ2-1
v_call: TRBV3-1/TRBV3-2
cdr3_aa: ASSQADRQANEQF

j_call: TRBJ2-1
v_call: TRBV18
cdr3_aa: ASSPGTSGMGSSYNEQF

j_call: TRBJ1-2
v_call: TRBV21-1
cdr3_aa: ASSNRVTWGYT

j_call: TRBJ2-1
v_call: TRBV27
cdr3_aa: ASSIYSKRAYNEQF